The clone carrying this T cell receptor beta chain has ten or more counts. Its antigen is not identified. The sample belongs to a study of T cells after yellow fever vaccination. On the study more broadly: The fractions with low cell numbers were processed using SMART-Seq v4 Ultra Low Input.

TCRdb reprocessed the 5' RACE reads with MiXCR, giving one entry per CDR3 protein. The table has about 210,000 distinct CDR3 sequences, about 3% seen once; the top ten hold roughly 3%. The CDR3 runs 17 residues. The V gene's germline CDR1 is SGDLS and CDR2 YYNGEE. After removal of 0 bases from V and 8 bases from J, the junction contained 10 bases not matched to a gene. Whole-study findings and limits: The study found a weaker secondary response that peaked faster, day 5 versus 15. Clones from primary vaccination mostly reappeared after the booster (roughly 95% CD4, over 85% CD8). Contamination of FACS-sorted repertoires by abundant clonotypes from the bulk population could occur.

The material was CD4+ T cells sorted from PBMCs, obtained 10 days after the yellow fever booster vaccination. V is TRBV9 and J is TRBJ2-1, with 11 nucleotides matching TRBD2. The clonotype was recovered from a young man who received the YFV17D yellow fever vaccine. CDR3 region: CASSVATSGGPFDEQFF. The CDR3 nucleotides are TGTGCCAGCAGCGTAGCCACTAGCGGGGGCCCTTTCGATGAGCAGTTCTTC.